A selection of T cell receptor beta chains follows, all from one sample in a study of Tregs in tolerant kidney transplant recipients. Profiling relied on immunoSEQ multiplex PCR, and the TCRdb table lists in-frame clones only, not all of them. In the table there are 240,000 or so clones, roughly 80% of which are singletons. Sequenced sample: CD4+ T cells from blood. The receptors were sampled from a human donor in good health. Each CDR3 is given with its conserved first and last residue. D genes are given only for firm matches. Size is omitted from some rows. Given values are once, few, many or a class for expanded clones.

v_gene	d_gene	abundance	j_gene	CDR3nt	CDR3aa
TRBV6-6	NA	NA	TRBJ2-1	TGTGCCAGCAGTTTAGGCAGCCCTTCCTACAATGAGCAGTTCTTC	CASSLGSPSYNEQFF
TRBV5-4	TRBD1	NA	TRBJ1-2	TGTGCCAGCAGGAACACAGGGGAGGGGTATGGCTACACCTTC	CASRNTGEGYGYTF
TRBV30	TRBD2	NA	TRBJ2-3	TGTGCCTGGAGGCCCACTAGCGGGGGCACAGATACGCAGTATTTT	CAWRPTSGGTDTQYF
TRBV29-1	TRBD1	NA	TRBJ1-5	TGCAGCGTTGCAGGGACAGGGGGAAGTCAGCCCCAGCATTTT	CSVAGTGGSQPQHF
TRBV2	TRBD2	NA	TRBJ2-1	TGTGCCAGCAGTGAATCCAGCGGGGGGGCTGGTGAGCAGTTCTTC	CASSESSGGAGEQFF
TRBV11-3	NA	NA	TRBJ2-7	TGTGCCAGCAGCTTAGATGGGAGAGGGACCTACGAGCAGTACTTC	CASSLDGRGTYEQYF
TRBV9	TRBD2	NA	TRBJ2-2	TGTGCCAGCAGCGTACTAGCGGGGAACACCGGGGAGCTGTTTTTT	CASSVLAGNTGELFF
TRBV9	TRBD2	NA	TRBJ2-1	TGTGCCAGCAGCGTAGGGACTAGTGGCAATGAGCAGTTCTTC	CASSVGTSGNEQFF
TRBV7-9	NA	few	TRBJ2-1	TGTGCCAGCAGCTTAGCATCTGAGCAGTTCTTC	CASSLASEQFF
TRBV9	NA	once	TRBJ1-3	TGTGCCAGCAGCCCCCAAACCTCTGGAAACACCATATATTTT	CASSPQTSGNTIYF
TRBV18	NA	NA	TRBJ2-7	TGTGCCAGCTCACCACCGAATCTCGGACACAGCTACGAGCAGTACTTC	CASSPPNLGHSYEQYF
TRBV28	NA	few	TRBJ1-1	TGTGCCGCCCTGGGGGCAGTGGGGAACACTGAAGCTTTCTTT	CAALGAVGNTEAFF
TRBV7-2	NA	NA	TRBJ2-3	TGTGCCAGCAGCTTAGCGGGGGGTATAGATACGCAGTATTTT	CASSLAGGIDTQYF
TRBV7-9	NA	NA	TRBJ1-2	TGTGCCAGCAGCCCTAACGGTCACAACTATGGCTACACCTTC	CASSPNGHNYGYTF
TRBV6-5	NA	once	TRBJ1-5	TGTGCCAGCAGTGAAGCGCTTCCTCAGCCCCAGCATTTT	CASSEALPQPQHF
TRBV11-2	TRBD2	few	TRBJ2-5	TGTGCCAGCAGCTTAGTGGGGACTAGCGGGGGGCTGGGGACCCAGTACTTC	CASSLVGTSGGLGTQYF
TRBV4-1	NA	NA	TRBJ2-7	TGCGCCAGCAGCTCGGCCGGGGGACGCTCCTACGAGCAGTACTTC	CASSSAGGRSYEQYF
TRBV15	NA	once	TRBJ1-4	TGTGCCACCAGCAGAGCCAAGGGGTCGAACGAAAAACTGTTTTTT	CATSRAKGSNEKLFF
TRBV7-9	NA	NA	TRBJ2-7	TGTGCCAGCAGCCCAAAGGGGCCCTACGAGCAGTACTTC	CASSPKGPYEQYF
TRBV10-2	TRBD1	NA	TRBJ2-2	TGCGCCAGCAGGGACAGGGGGCGGGGGGACACCGGGGAGCTGTTTTTT	CASRDRGRGDTGELFF
TRBV15	NA	NA	TRBJ2-2	TGTGCCACCAGCGTCACTGTGAACACCGGGGAGCTGTTTTTT	CATSVTVNTGELFF
TRBV9	NA	NA	TRBJ2-5	TGTGCCAGCAGCGTAGATGGGACGCTACAAGAGACCCAGTACTTC	CASSVDGTLQETQYF